This T cell receptor beta chain was sequenced during a study of OX40 agonist ivuxolimab in advanced cancers. Study background: Two patients with cutaneous melanoma and one with hepatocellular carcinoma, three in total, showed partial responses. Study-level findings and limits: Circulating CD4+ and CD8+ T cells showed clonal expansion by week 6 at 0.1 to 3.0 mg/kg. Relatively little clonal expansion, among the lowest observed, appeared in partial responders at 0.1-3.0 mg/kg.

The CDR3 spans 12 residues. V was clipped by 4 bases and J by 9 bases, with 10 bases between them. Germline V CDR1 and CDR2: SGHTA, FQGNSA. Repertoires were generated with immunoSEQ multiplex PCR, while TCRdb's copy carries only in-frame clones and drops some. The sample contains tens of thousands of clones, roughly 79% of which appear only once. As regards this clone: Its antigen is unknown.

The sequence was collected from an adult with an advanced solid tumor such as melanoma, head and neck, liver or kidney cancer. This chain uses TRBV7-2 with TRBJ2-1; D gene ambiguous. This specimen was CD4+ or CD8+ T cells sorted from blood, taken in a trial of the OX40 agonist ivuxolimab. Here the CDR3 DNA reads TGTGCCAGCAGCTCGTCTCGGGTTGAGCAGTTCTTC. Its translation: CASSSSRVEQFF.